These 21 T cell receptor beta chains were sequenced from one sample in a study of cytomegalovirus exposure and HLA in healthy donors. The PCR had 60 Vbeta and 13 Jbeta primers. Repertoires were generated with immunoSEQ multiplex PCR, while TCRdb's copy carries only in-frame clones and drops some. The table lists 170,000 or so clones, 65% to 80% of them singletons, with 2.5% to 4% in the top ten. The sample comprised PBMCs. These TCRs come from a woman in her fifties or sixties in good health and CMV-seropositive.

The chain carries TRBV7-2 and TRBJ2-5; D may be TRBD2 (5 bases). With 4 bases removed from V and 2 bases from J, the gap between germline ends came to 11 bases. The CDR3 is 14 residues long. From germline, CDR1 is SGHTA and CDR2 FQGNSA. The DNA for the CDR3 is TGTGCCAGCAGCTCGGGCGGGCAGCAAGAGACCCAGTACTTC. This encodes CASSSGGQQETQYF.

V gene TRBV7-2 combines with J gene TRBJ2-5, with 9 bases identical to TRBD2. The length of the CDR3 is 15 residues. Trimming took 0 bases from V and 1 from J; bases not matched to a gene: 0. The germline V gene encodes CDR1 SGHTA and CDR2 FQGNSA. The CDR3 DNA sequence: TGTGCCAGCAGCTTAGCTAGCGGGAGCCAAGAGACCCAGTACTTC. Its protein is CASSLASGSQETQYF.

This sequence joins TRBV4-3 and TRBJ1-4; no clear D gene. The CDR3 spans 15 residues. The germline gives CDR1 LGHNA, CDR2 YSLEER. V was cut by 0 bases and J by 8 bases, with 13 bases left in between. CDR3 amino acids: CASSQDRQAGEKLFF. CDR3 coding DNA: TGCGCCAGCAGCCAAGATAGGCAGGCGGGCGAAAAACTGTTTTTT.

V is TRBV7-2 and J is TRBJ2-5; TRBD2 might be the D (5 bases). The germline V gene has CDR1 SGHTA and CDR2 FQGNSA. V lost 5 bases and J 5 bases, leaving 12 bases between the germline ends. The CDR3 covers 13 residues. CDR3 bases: TGTGCCAGCAGCCTGCGGCCGGGGGAGACCCAGTACTTC. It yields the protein CASSLRPGETQYF.

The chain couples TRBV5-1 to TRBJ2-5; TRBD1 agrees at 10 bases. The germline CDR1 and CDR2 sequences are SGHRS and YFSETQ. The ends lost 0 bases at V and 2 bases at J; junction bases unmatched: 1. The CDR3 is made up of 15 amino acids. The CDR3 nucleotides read TGCGCCAGCAGCTTGGGGGACAGGGGACAAGAGACCCAGTACTTC. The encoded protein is CASSLGDRGQETQYF.

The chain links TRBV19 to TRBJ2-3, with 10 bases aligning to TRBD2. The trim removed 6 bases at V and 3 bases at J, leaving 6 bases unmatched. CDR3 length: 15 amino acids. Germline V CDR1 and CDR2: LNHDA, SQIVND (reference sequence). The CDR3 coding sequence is TGTGCCAGTAGCTGGACTAGCGGAATTACAGATACGCAGTATTTT. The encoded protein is CASSWTSGITDTQYF.

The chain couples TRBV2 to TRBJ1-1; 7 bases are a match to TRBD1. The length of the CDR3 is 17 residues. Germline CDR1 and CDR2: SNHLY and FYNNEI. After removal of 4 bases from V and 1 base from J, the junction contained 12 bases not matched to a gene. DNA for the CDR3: TGTGCCAGCAGTGGGCGCCAGGGACAGACTAGGAACACTGAAGCTTTCTTT. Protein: CASSGRQGQTRNTEAFF.

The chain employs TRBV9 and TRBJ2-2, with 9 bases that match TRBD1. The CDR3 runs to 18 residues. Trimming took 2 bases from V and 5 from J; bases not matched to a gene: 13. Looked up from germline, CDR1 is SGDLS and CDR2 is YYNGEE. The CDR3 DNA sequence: TGTGCCAGCAGCGTGGGCGTGCGAGTGACAGGGGGTACCGGGGAGCTGTTTTTT. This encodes CASSVGVRVTGGTGELFF.

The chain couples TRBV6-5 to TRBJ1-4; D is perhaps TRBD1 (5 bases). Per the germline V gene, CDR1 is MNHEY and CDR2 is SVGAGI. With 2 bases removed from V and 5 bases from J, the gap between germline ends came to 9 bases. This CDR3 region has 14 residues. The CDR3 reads CASSYRGENEKLFF. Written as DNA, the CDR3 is TGTGCCAGCAGTTACCGGGGGGAGAATGAAAAACTGTTTTTT.

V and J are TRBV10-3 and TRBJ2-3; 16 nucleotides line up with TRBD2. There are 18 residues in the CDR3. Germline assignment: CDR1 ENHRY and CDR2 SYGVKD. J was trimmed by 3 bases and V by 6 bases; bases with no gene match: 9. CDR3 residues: CAIRGTSGRAYKTDTQYF. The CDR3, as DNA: TGTGCCATCAGGGGGACTAGCGGGAGGGCCTATAAGACAGATACGCAGTATTTT.

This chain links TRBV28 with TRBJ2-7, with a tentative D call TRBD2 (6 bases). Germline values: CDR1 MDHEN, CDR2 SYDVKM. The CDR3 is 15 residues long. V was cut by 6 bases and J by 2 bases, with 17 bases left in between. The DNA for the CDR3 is TGTGCCAGCAGAGGGAGGCAGGGAGTCCCCTACGAGCAGTACTTC. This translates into CASRGRQGVPYEQYF.

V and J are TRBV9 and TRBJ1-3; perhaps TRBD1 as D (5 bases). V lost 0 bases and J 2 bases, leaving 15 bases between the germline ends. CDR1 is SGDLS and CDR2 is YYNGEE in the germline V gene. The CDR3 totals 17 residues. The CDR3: CASSVAGQGLAGNTIYF. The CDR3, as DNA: TGTGCCAGCAGCGTAGCAGGGCAGGGCCTCGCTGGAAACACCATATATTTT.

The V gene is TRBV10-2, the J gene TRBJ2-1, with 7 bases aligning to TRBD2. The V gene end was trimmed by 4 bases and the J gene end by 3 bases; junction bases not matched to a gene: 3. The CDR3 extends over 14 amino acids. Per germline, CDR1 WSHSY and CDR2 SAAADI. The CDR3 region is CASSVLADYNEQFF. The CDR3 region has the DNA TGCGCCAGCAGTGTTCTAGCGGACTACAATGAGCAGTTCTTC.

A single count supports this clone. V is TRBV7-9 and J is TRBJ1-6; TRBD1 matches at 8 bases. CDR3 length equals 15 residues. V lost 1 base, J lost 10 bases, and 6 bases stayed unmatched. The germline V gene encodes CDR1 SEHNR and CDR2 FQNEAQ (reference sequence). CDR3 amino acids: CASSLGTGNQSPLHF. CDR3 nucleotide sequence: TGTGCCAGCAGCTTAGGGACAGGGAACCAGTCACCCCTCCACTTT.

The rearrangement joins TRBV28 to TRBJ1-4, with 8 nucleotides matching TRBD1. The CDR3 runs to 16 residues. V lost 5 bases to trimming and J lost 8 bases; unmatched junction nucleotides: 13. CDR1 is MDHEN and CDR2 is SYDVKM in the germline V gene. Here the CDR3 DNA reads TGTGCCAGCAGTACCAGGACAGGGATGTTAGGAGAAAAACTGTTTTTT. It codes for CASSTRTGMLGEKLFF. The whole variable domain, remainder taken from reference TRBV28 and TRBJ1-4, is DVKVTQSSRYLVKRTGEKVFLECVQDMDHENMFWYRQDPGLGLRLIYFSYDVKMKEKGDIPEGYSVSREKKERFSLILESASTNQTSMYLCASSTRTGMLGEKLFFGSGTQLSVL.

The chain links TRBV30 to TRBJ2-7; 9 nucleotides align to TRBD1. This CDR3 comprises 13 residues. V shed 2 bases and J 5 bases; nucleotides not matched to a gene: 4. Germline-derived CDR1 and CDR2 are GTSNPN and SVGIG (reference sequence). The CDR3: CAWSQQGAHEQYF. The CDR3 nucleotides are TGTGCCTGGAGTCAACAGGGGGCACACGAGCAGTACTTC. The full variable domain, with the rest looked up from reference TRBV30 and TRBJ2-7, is SQTIHQWPATLVQPVGSPLSLECTVEGTSNPNLYWYRQAAGRGLQLLFYSVGIGQISSEVPQNLSASRPQDRQFILSSKKLLLSDSGFYLCAWSQQGAHEQYFGPGTRLTVT.

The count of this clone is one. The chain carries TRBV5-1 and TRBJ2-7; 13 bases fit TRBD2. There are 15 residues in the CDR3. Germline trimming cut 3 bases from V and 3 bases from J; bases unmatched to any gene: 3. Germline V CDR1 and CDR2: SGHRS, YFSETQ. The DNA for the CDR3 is TGCGCCAGCAGCTCAGGACTAGCGGGAGACTACGAGCAGTACTTC. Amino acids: CASSSGLAGDYEQYF.

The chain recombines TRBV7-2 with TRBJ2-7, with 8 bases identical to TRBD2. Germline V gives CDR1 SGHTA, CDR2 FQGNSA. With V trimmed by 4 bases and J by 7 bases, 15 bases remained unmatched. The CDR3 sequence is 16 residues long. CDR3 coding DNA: TGTGCCAGCAGCTCTGGAGGCGTGGCGGGGGGAGGGGAGCAGTACTTC. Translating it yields CASSSGGVAGGGEQYF.

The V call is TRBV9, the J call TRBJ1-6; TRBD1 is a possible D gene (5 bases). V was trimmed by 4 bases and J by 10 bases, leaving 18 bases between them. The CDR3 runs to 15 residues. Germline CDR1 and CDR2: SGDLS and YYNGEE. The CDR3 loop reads CASSTGLSTLSPLHF. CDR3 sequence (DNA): TGTGCCAGCAGCACGGGACTATCTACCTTGTCACCCCTCCACTTT.

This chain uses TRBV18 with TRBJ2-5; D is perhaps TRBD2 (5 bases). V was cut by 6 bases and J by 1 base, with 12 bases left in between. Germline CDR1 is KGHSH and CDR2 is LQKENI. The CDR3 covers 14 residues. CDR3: CASSQRPIQETQYF. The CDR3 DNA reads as TGTGCCAGCTCCCAGCGGCCGATCCAAGAGACCCAGTACTTC.

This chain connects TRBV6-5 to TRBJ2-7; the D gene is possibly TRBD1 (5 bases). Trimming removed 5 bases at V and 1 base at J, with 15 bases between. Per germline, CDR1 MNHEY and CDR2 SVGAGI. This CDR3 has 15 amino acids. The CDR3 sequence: CASSPPQGASYEQYF. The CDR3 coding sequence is TGTGCCAGCAGTCCCCCCCAAGGGGCTTCCTACGAGCAGTACTTC.